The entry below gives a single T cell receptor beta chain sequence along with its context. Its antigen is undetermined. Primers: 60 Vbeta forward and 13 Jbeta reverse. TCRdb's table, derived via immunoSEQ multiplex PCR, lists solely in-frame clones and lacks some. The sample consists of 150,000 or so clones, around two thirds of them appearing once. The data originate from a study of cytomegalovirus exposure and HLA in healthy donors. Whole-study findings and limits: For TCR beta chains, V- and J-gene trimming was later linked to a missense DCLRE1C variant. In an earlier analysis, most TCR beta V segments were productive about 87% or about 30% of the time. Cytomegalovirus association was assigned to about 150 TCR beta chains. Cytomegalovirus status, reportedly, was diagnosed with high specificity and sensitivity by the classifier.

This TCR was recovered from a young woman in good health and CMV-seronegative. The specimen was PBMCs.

CDR3 coding DNA: TGTGCCAGCAGTCCCCGACAGGGCTGGACACCCCTCCACTTT. Translated: CASSPRQGWTPLHF. The J gene is TRBJ1-6, the V gene TRBV28; 7 bases are a match to TRBD1. In germline, CDR1 is MDHEN, CDR2 SYDVKM. This CDR3 comprises 14 residues. The V gene end was trimmed by 5 bases and the J gene end by 11 bases; junction bases not matched to a gene: 9.